This is a list of T cell receptor beta chains from one sample in a study of a mutant IDH1 vaccine in newly diagnosed glioma. TCRdb keeps only in-frame clones here, not all; method: immunoSEQ multiplex PCR. Of 25,000 to 35,000 clones in the sample, about nine tenths were seen once. Their recognized antigens are unknown. Sequencing used peripheral blood mononuclear cells (PBMCs), obtained from a glioma patient whose treatment included an IDH1 peptide vaccine. Receptors originate from a woman aged 40 to 55 with glioma. Some clones in this sample may be carry-over from other donors' samples. CDR3s include the opening cysteine and the closing phenylalanine or tryptophan. D genes are given only for firm matches. A row's size may be missing; if present it is once, few, many or a size class.

abundance	len	v_gene	j_gene	d_gene	CDR3aa	CDR3nt
few	15	TRBV4-3	TRBJ2-7	TRBD1	CASSTGTAASYEQYF	TGCGCCAGCAGCACCGGGACAGCAGCTTCCTACGAGCAGTACTTC
.	15	TRBV10-3	TRBJ1-2	.	CAIRETGSEDYGYTF	TGTGCCATCAGAGAAACAGGGTCGGAAGACTATGGCTACACCTTC
.	16	TRBV27	TRBJ2-7	TRBD1	CASSTDRGQSSYEQYF	TGTGCCAGCAGTACGGACAGGGGGCAAAGCTCCTACGAGCAGTACTTC
few	16	TRBV19	TRBJ1-3	.	CASSPRVLLSGNTIYF	TGTGCCAGTAGCCCGAGGGTCCTGCTCTCTGGAAACACCATATATTTT
once	14	TRBV7-9	TRBJ1-2	TRBD1	CASSFDRGWYGYTF	TGTGCCAGCAGCTTCGACAGGGGATGGTATGGCTACACCTTC
once	14	TRBV6-5	TRBJ2-1	.	CASSPLDGYNEQFF	TGTGCCAGCAGTCCCCTCGACGGATACAATGAGCAGTTCTTC
.	16	TRBV19	TRBJ2-3	TRBD2	CASTKEAGGRTDTQYF	TGTGCCAGTACCAAGGAAGCGGGGGGGCGCACAGATACGCAGTATTTT
.	16	TRBV7-2	TRBJ2-5	.	CASFPPLDYLQETQYF	TGTGCCAGCTTTCCCCCTCTGGACTACCTCCAAGAGACCCAGTACTTC
.	12	TRBV13	TRBJ1-1	.	CASSSGRAEAFF	TGTGCCAGCAGTTCAGGCCGGGCTGAAGCTTTCTTT
.	16	TRBV4-1	TRBJ2-7	.	CASSQDEGSVGYEQYF	TGCGCCAGCAGCCAAGATGAAGGCAGTGTCGGCTACGAGCAGTACTTC
.	11	TRBV25-1	TRBJ2-2	.	CASTGGGELFF	TGTGCCAGCACAGGAGGCGGGGAGCTGTTTTTT
.	17	TRBV5-5	TRBJ1-4	.	CASSLVQGMGTNEKLFF	TGTGCCAGCAGCTTGGTCCAGGGGATGGGGACTAATGAAAAACTGTTTTTT
.	16	TRBV7-3	TRBJ2-7	TRBD1	CASSPAGTGASYEQYF	TGTGCCAGCAGCCCGGCGGGGACAGGGGCGTCCTACGAGCAGTACTTC
once	13	TRBV5-6	TRBJ2-1	TRBD2	CASSLPGGDEQFF	TGTGCCAGCAGCTTGCCGGGAGGAGATGAGCAGTTCTTC
.	15	TRBV4-1	TRBJ1-3	TRBD1	CASSLTGTGGNTIYF	TGCGCCAGCAGCCTGACAGGGACGGGGGGAAACACCATATATTTT
once	17	TRBV7-9	TRBJ2-3	.	CASSSFLLVERTDTQYF	TGTGCCAGCAGCTCCTTCTTGCTAGTTGAGCGCACAGATACGCAGTATTTT
few	14	TRBV14	TRBJ2-3	TRBD1	CASSLTRGLDTQYF	TGTGCCAGCAGCCTTACCAGGGGGCTGGATACGCAGTATTTT
.	14	TRBV7-2	TRBJ2-1	TRBD1	CASSLDRGENEQFF	TGTGCCAGCAGCTTAGACAGGGGTGAAAACGAGCAGTTCTTC
.	16	TRBV2	TRBJ2-5	.	CASRNLDQRAKETQYF	TGTGCCAGCAGGAATCTGGACCAGAGGGCCAAAGAGACCCAGTACTTC
.	16	TRBV11-2	TRBJ1-2	.	CASSSPRRTVGYGYTF	TGTGCCAGCAGCTCCCCAAGGCGGACTGTCGGCTATGGCTACACCTTC
.	14	TRBV7-8	TRBJ1-2	TRBD1	CASSLARDRGGYTF	TGTGCCAGCAGCTTAGCCCGCGACAGGGGAGGCTACACCTTC
.	17	TRBV4-1	TRBJ1-3	.	CASSQVDLGFSGNTIYF	TGCGCCAGCAGCCAAGTGGACCTCGGATTCTCTGGAAACACCATATATTTT
.	13	TRBV12-5	TRBJ2-3	.	CASGLVGSDTQYF	TGTGCTAGTGGTTTGGTAGGCTCAGATACGCAGTATTTT
.	14	TRBV9	TRBJ1-5	.	CASSGGRVGQPQHF	TGTGCCAGCAGCGGGGGGAGGGTGGGCCAGCCCCAGCATTTT
.	13	TRBV19	TRBJ1-6	TRBD1	CASSTGVNSPLHF	TGTGCCAGTAGCACAGGGGTAAATTCACCCCTCCACTTT
.	17	TRBV5-1	TRBJ2-1	.	CASSLWASTPSYNEQFF	TGCGCCAGCAGCTTGTGGGCTAGCACGCCCTCCTACAATGAGCAGTTCTTC
.	14	TRBV19	TRBJ2-5	TRBD2	CASSTGLASETQYF	TGTGCCAGTAGTACCGGACTAGCCTCAGAGACCCAGTACTTC
.	11	TRBV6-6	TRBJ2-1	.	CASSLYNEQFF	TGTGCCAGCAGTCTATACAATGAGCAGTTCTTC
.	16	TRBV4-2	TRBJ2-7	TRBD1	CASSRTGTGGAYEQYF	TGTGCCAGCAGCCGAACCGGGACAGGGGGCGCATACGAGCAGTACTTC
.	15	TRBV6-1	TRBJ1-5	TRBD1	CASSERWQGDQPQHF	TGTGCCAGCAGTGAGCGGTGGCAGGGGGATCAGCCCCAGCATTTT
.	15	TRBV12-2	TRBJ2-7	.	CASRLERGNPYEQYF	TGTGCAAGTCGCTTAGAGCGAGGGAACCCCTACGAGCAGTACTTC
.	12	TRBV7-9	TRBJ2-3	.	CASSLGGTWQYF	TGTGCCAGCAGCCTTGGGGGGACATGGCAGTATTTT
.	16	TRBV28	TRBJ2-1	TRBD2	CASRRPGGGGDNEQFF	TGTGCCAGCAGGCGGCCGGGCGGCGGGGGAGACAATGAGCAGTTCTTC
.	13	TRBV6-5	TRBJ1-6	.	CASRTDSNSPLHF	TGTGCCAGCAGGACCGACAGTAATTCACCCCTCCACTTT
.	14	TRBV4-2	TRBJ1-2	.	CASSQAGGRDGYTF	TGTGCCAGCAGCCAAGCGGGCGGGCGGGATGGCTACACCTTC
.	14	TRBV4-3	TRBJ1-4	.	CASSLQGPDEKLFF	TGCGCCAGCAGCCTTCAGGGCCCCGATGAAAAACTGTTTTTT
.	12	TRBV28	TRBJ1-2	.	CASSSRVYGYTF	TGTGCCAGCAGTTCTAGGGTCTATGGCTACACCTTC
.	15	TRBV9	TRBJ1-1	.	CASSVQGGTNTEAFF	TGTGCCAGCAGCGTACAGGGAGGAACTAACACTGAAGCTTTCTTT
.	13	TRBV2	TRBJ1-1	TRBD1	CASRAIGTGIAFF	TGTGCCAGCAGGGCCATCGGGACAGGGATAGCTTTCTTT
.	15	TRBV7-8	TRBJ1-5	.	CASSSRWVGNQPQHF	TGTGCCAGCAGCTCCAGATGGGTCGGCAATCAGCCCCAGCATTTT
.	14	TRBV27	TRBJ2-7	.	CASSLGGLPVEQYF	TGTGCCAGCAGTTTGGGCGGACTACCTGTGGAGCAGTACTTC
few	18	TRBV2	TRBJ2-3	TRBD2	CASSPPRFSGRSTDTQYF	TGTGCCAGCAGTCCTCCCAGATTTAGCGGGAGGTCAACAGATACGCAGTATTTT
.	18	TRBV7-2	TRBJ1-5	TRBD1	CASSLVIGQGYGNQPQHF	TGTGCCAGCAGCTTAGTGATCGGACAGGGGTATGGCAATCAGCCCCAGCATTTT
.	17	TRBV5-6	TRBJ2-5	.	CASSFLRDGSERETQYF	TGTGCCAGCAGCTTCCTCCGGGACGGGAGTGAGAGGGAGACCCAGTACTTC
.	10	TRBV15	TRBJ2-5	.	CATSIETQYF	TGTGCCACCAGCATAGAGACCCAGTACTTC
few	16	TRBV7-9	TRBJ2-2	TRBD2	CASHSSGRAGTGELFF	TGTGCCAGCCACAGTAGCGGGAGGGCCGGCACCGGGGAGCTGTTTTTT
.	18	TRBV4-1	TRBJ2-1	.	CASSQDLEALRAHNEQFF	TGCGCCAGCAGCCAAGATCTGGAGGCCCTAAGAGCACACAATGAGCAGTTCTTC
.	16	TRBV6-5	TRBJ1-1	.	CASSYSGRQFNTEAFF	TGTGCCAGCAGTTACTCAGGAAGACAGTTTAACACTGAAGCTTTCTTT
.	11	TRBV7-2	TRBJ2-5	.	CASSMEETQYF	TGTGCCAGCAGCATGGAAGAGACCCAGTACTTC
.	18	TRBV5-1	TRBJ1-4	.	CASTRAGTEGSTNEKLFF	TGCGCCAGCACCCGGGCAGGGACCGAAGGATCAACTAATGAAAAACTGTTTTTT
medium-sized	15	TRBV6-4	TRBJ1-1	.	CASRISPGSRLEAFF	TGTGCCAGCAGAATAAGCCCAGGGTCCCGATTGGAAGCTTTCTTT
.	15	TRBV7-2	TRBJ1-6	.	CASSPSQGMGSPLHF	TGTGCCAGCAGCCCTTCTCAGGGGATGGGATCACCCCTCCACTTT
once	15	TRBV5-4	TRBJ2-1	TRBD2	CASSRTSGSGGEQFF	TGTGCCAGCAGCCGGACTAGCGGGAGCGGGGGTGAGCAGTTCTTC
.	14	TRBV11-3	TRBJ2-5	.	CASSLGPATETQYF	TGTGCCAGCAGCTTAGGGCCAGCCACGGAGACCCAGTACTTC
.	16	TRBV28	TRBJ2-5	.	CASSFRAGMGQETQYF	TGTGCCAGCAGTTTTAGGGCGGGAATGGGGCAAGAGACCCAGTACTTC